This TCR beta chain comes out of a study of OX40 agonist ivuxolimab in advanced cancers. Some background on the complete study: Ivuxolimab, which targeted the costimulatory receptor OX40 (CD134), was an agonistic, fully human IgG2 monoclonal antibody. Peripheral TCRbeta sequencing was intended to test whether TCR sequence diversity was altered and clonal T-cell expansion was caused by ivuxolimab. Of the roughly 51 patients in dose escalation, about 20 had hepatocellular carcinoma, about 15 had melanoma, 9 had renal cell carcinoma and 9 had head and neck cancer. Intravenous ivuxolimab was administered to patients every 2 weeks at six dose levels: 0.01, 0.1, 0.3, 1.5, 3 and 10 mg/kg. Prior anti-PD-1, anti-PD-L1 or anti-CTLA-4 therapy was permitted, and 40% to 50% of dose-escalation patients had received checkpoint inhibitors. A male proportion of 70% to 90% and a mean age of approximately 61 years, ranging from roughly 23 to 80, were recorded for the dose-escalation cohort. The paper reports the monotherapy dose-escalation portion (N ≈ 50 patients) of the phase I ivuxolimab trial. Partial responses occurred in three dose-escalation patients, of whom one had hepatocellular carcinoma and two had cutaneous melanoma. Results the study describes overall, beyond this receptor: After ivuxolimab, expanded clones were on average more numerous among CD8+ T cells than among CD4+ T cells. At doses of 0.1 to 3.0 mg/kg, clonal expansion of both CD4+ and CD8+ T cells in blood was seen between baseline and week 6. The antigen specificity of the peripheral T cells that underwent clonal expansion was not determined. In partial responders in the 0.1-3.0 mg/kg groups, normalized peripheral clonal expansion was found to be among the lowest, especially among CD8+ T cells. Low levels of normalized T-cell clonal expansion were also seen in some patients who did not respond.

The trial excluded patients who had a history of autoimmune disease or were on systemic immunosuppression. Peripheral blood for TCR sequencing was collected from all dose cohorts at baseline, on cycle 4 day 1, and on cycle 7 day 1. The samples were taken from a phase I, first-in-human, multicenter, open-label dose-escalation trial of ivuxolimab. Adults with locally advanced or metastatic melanoma, renal cell carcinoma, hepatocellular carcinoma or head and neck squamous cell carcinoma were enrolled in the trial. Before TCR sequencing, CD4+ T cells and CD8+ T cells were sorted from peripheral blood as separate populations. Concerning this clone: Its binding antigen is unknown. Per-base quality was not reported, and no clone a single base away is much larger than it.

The V and J ends are trimmed by 1 base and 4 bases, leaving 8 bases between them. Including cysteine and phenylalanine, the CDR3 has 13 amino acids. CDR3 DNA only is kept here, 39 bases in frame from base 1. The germline V gene (reference sequence) yields SGHNT for CDR1 and YYREEE for CDR2. Genomic DNA was extracted from sorted cells for sequencing of the TCRbeta CDR3 region. The immunoSEQ Assay was used to sequence the TCRbeta CDR3 regions. As stored in TCRdb, this immuneACCESS dataset retains in-frame rearrangements with V and J assigned. A fraction of the clones does not appear; measured against another copy, unresolved V genes explain less than half of the discrepancy, and the remainder lacks a known reason. The sample includes approximately 14,000 clones, with approximately 80% observed a single time. More than 15% of the sample belongs to the ten largest clones.

This TCR came from an adult with an advanced solid tumor such as melanoma, head and neck, liver or kidney cancer. Sequences were derived from CD4+ or CD8+ T cells sorted from blood, sampled in a trial of the OX40 agonist ivuxolimab. The sequence joins TRBV5-4 to TRBJ1-2; a weak D assignment points to TRBD1 (5 bases agree). The CDR3 reads CASSLRGGYGYTF. The bases are TGTGCCAGCAGCTTGAGGGGAGGCTATGGCTACACCTTC. Full variable domain (CDR3 extended with the reference TRBV5-4 and TRBJ1-2 proteins): ETGVTQSPTHLIKTRGQQVTLRCSSQSGHNTVSWYQQALGQGPQFIFQYYREEENGRGNFPPRFSGLQFPNYSSELNVNALELDDSALYLCASSLRGGYGYTFGSGTRLTVV.